This TCR beta chain was identified during a study of regulatory T cells in long-lasting Graves disease. This clonotype came up many times. What it recognizes is unknown. General study results and limits: Favored gene segments in persistent disease were TRBV28, TRBJ1-2 and TRBJ2-5. Public clonotype sharing was higher in persistent than newly diagnosed patients. The sample size was small, and this may have reduced accuracy.

iRepertoire HTBI primers and Arm-PCR of CDR3 regions built TCR beta libraries. TCRdb reprocessed the multiplex PCR reads with MiXCR, giving one entry per CDR3 protein. The sample contains approximately 400,000 distinct CDR3 sequences, roughly 25% of which appear only once. The CDR3 contains 14 residues. In germline, CDR1 is SGDLS, CDR2 YYNGEE. V lost 3 bases to trimming and J lost 2 bases; unmatched junction nucleotides: 4. The time point here: persistent/refractory GD, antithyroid drugs over 5 years with positive TRAb. TCR sequences were obtained from RNA taken from PBMCs. This receptor was identified in a woman between 40 and 50 years old with Graves disease. The specimen comprised peripheral blood mononuclear cells (PBMCs), sampled when the disease was refractory, from a patient treated with antithyroid drugs. This chain joins TRBV9 and TRBJ2-7, with 8 bases fitting TRBD2. CDR3 sequence reads: CASSAEAGAYEQYF. The CDR3 coding sequence is TGTGCCAGCAGCGCAGAAGCGGGAGCCTACGAGCAGTACTTC.